This entry is about one TCR beta chain. As yet, its antigen is unknown. From germline, CDR1 is SEHNR and CDR2 FQNEAQ (reference sequence). The CDR3 extends over 16 amino acids. V trimming: 5 bases; J trimming: 6 bases; junction bases outside the gene matches: 13. The data are from a study of cytomegalovirus exposure and HLA in healthy donors. Findings and caveats of the study: Reportedly, fewer N-insertions than the 666-donor mean appeared in an Asian-associated ancestry cluster in a later analysis.

Although they were nominally healthy when sampled, donors likely had unrecorded immune exposures. The primer mix had 60 Vbeta and 13 Jbeta primers. Assay: immunoSEQ multiplex PCR; the TCRdb copy retains only in-frame clones and omits some. Of approximately 160,000 clones in the sample, roughly two thirds are singletons; the top ten hold approximately 4.5%. The V and J genes are TRBV7-9 and TRBJ1-1; 9 bases fit TRBD1. Sequencing was done on a sample of PBMCs. This sequence was found in a woman under 30 in good health and CMV-seropositive. As DNA, the CDR3 is TGTGCCAGCAGCGGGGACAGGGATTATGAACACGCTGAAGCTTTCTTT. Translation: CASSGDRDYEHAEAFF. The full variable domain, its missing parts supplied by reference TRBV7-9 and TRBJ1-1, is DTGVSQNPRHKITKRGQNVTFRCDPISEHNRLYWYRQTLGQGPEFLTYFQNEAQLEKSRLLSDRFSAERPKGSFSTLEIQRTEQGDSAMYLCASSGDRDYEHAEAFFGQGTRLTVV.